This T cell receptor (beta chain) was identified during a study of PD-1 blockade in classical Hodgkin lymphoma. Study-wide points: Newly diagnosed patients and complete responders had comparable diversity at baseline. Baseline TCR diversity was reportedly lower in newly diagnosed patients than healthy donors.

TCRdb's copy holds only in-frame clones and misses some; the assay was immunoSEQ multiplex PCR. The profile shows about 85,000 clones, around nine tenths of them singletons. Stated time point: cycle 4 day 1 (C4D1), after 5 to 7 weeks of nivolumab. Every one of the patients relapsed after autologous stem cell transplantation (brentuximab vedotin exposure was variable). Under best response, outcomes were complete response, partial response or progressive disease. CDR3 length: 15 amino acids. V was pared by 4 bases and J by 7 bases, with 8 bases of the junction left unmatched. Germline V gene lookup returns CDR1 SGHTS and CDR2 YDEGEE. This clone has just a few counts. What it binds is unknown.

The source material was peripheral blood mononuclear cells (PBMCs), sampled before the fourth cycle of nivolumab. The clonotype originates from a human donor with classical Hodgkin lymphoma. The chain employs TRBV5-8 and TRBJ1-6, with 7 bases lining up with TRBD1. The CDR3, as DNA: TGTGCCAGCAGCCCGGAGACAGGGAAGAATTCACCCCTCCACTTT. As protein: CASSPETGKNSPLHF.